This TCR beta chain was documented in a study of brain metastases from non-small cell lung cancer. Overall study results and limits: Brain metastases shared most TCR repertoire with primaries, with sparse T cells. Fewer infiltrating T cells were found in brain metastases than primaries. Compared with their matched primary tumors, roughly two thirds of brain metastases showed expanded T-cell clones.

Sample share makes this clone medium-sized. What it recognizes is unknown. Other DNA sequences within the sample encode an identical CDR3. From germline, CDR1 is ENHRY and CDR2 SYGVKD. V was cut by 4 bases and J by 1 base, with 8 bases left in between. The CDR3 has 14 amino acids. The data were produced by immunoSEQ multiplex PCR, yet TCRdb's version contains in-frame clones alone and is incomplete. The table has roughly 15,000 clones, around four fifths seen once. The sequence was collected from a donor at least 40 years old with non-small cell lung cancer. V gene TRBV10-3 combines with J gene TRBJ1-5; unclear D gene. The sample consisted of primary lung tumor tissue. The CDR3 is CAISGAGSNQPQHF. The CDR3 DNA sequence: TGTGCCATCAGTGGGGCAGGAAGCAATCAGCCCCAGCATTTT.